What follows is one T cell receptor (beta chain) and its context. This clonotype showed up just a few times. This receptor's antigen is unknown. Base qualities are not provided; no much larger clone lies one nucleotide away. The library relied on RT-PCR. The listed sequencing device is Illumina HiSeq 2500. Clones were called with MiXCR by TCRdb after fastp trimmed the public reads at Q25, and only in-frame beta chains were retained. Each CDR3 protein gets just one entry, which takes the most common genes and DNA from the rows behind it. This sample holds 650,000 to 800,000 distinct CDR3 sequences; roughly 20% were observed only once. The ten largest clones represent 9.5% to 13% of the sample. The data stem from a study of response to subunit inactivated influenza vaccine (dated by TCRdb to 2017 to 2018). Turning to the overall study: To follow how T cells responded to a trivalent subunit inactivated influenza vaccine, the researchers relied on deep quantitative profiling of the T cell receptor repertoire.

Including the terminal cysteine and phenylalanine, the CDR3 comprises 16 residues. Of all the DNA, just the CDR3 is kept, 48 bases in frame from base 1. The paper's findings and limits, for the study overall: According to the authors, only a limited number of new T cells may be recruited by each seasonal influenza vaccination.

The rearrangement combines TRBV21-1 with TRBJ2-7; the D call of TRBD1 is as the table states it, not checked on the DNA. TRBV21-1 is an annotated pseudogene. The receptor was isolated from a man aged 45 to 65 who received an inactivated influenza vaccine. Donor details come from another sample of the same person, matched by shared clones. The specimen comprised PBMCs from blood, sampled more than 4 days after vaccination. The DNA sequence is TGTGCCAGCAGCACCTCCGGGACAGGGCTTGGGAACGAGCAGTACTTC. This encodes CASSTSGTGLGNEQYF.